A single sample is the source of the 19 T cell receptor beta chains below, sequenced in a study of blood T cells in healthy people across ages. A second roughly 6 to 11 cycle PCR used barcoded and J-beta primers. TCRdb passed the 5' RACE reads through MiXCR, listing each CDR3 protein once. Of about 1.5 million distinct CDR3 sequences listed, 42% were seen once; the top ten hold approximately 7.9%. Material for sequencing was blood. Every receptor here comes from a woman between 18 and 29 years old in good health.

V gene TRBV6-5 combines with J gene TRBJ1-2; possibly TRBD1 for D (6 bases). This CDR3 is 12 amino acids long. Looked up from germline, CDR1 is MNHEY and CDR2 is SVGAGI. V lost 4 bases and J lost 8, with 11 bases in between. The CDR3 DNA reads as TGTGCCAGCAGTTCCCCGGGACAAGGCTACACCTTC. Translation: CASSSPGQGYTF.

This chain links TRBV28 with TRBJ1-4; D not resolved. Germline V gene data show CDR1 as MDHEN and CDR2 as SYDVKM. Trimming stripped 5 bases from V and 12 bases from J, with 13 bases between. The CDR3 is made up of 12 amino acids. CDR3 sequence reads: CASSPLDGELFF. CDR3 bases: TGTGCCAGCAGTCCTCTGGACGGGGAACTGTTTTTT.

This clonotype was picked up one time. A read error may produce the germline difference seen at one junction end. The J gene is TRBJ2-1, the V gene TRBV7-9; a possible D gene is TRBD2 (5 bases). CDR1 and CDR2 (germline): SEHNR, FQNEAQ (reference sequence). The CDR3 is 13 residues long. The chain's CDR3 is CAGSAGLESVQFF. The DNA for the CDR3 is TGTGCCGGCAGCGCTGGACTGGAGAGTGTGCAGTTCTTC.

This clonotype has just a few counts. This chain uses TRBV4-1 with TRBJ1-2; 7 nucleotides align to TRBD1. The CDR3 consists of 15 residues. CDR1 and CDR2 from the germline V gene are MGHRA and YSYEKL. Germline trimming cut 2 bases from V and 1 base from J; bases unmatched to any gene: 4. The CDR3 here is CASSQPGQNNYGYTF. The CDR3 DNA is TGCGCCAGCAGCCAACCGGGACAGAATAACTATGGCTACACCTTC.

The chain uses TRBV5-1 and TRBJ2-5; 8 bases map to TRBD2. This CDR3 has 15 amino acids. V shed 4 bases and J 5 bases; nucleotides not matched to a gene: 10. CDR1 is SGHRS and CDR2 is YFSETQ in the germline V gene. The CDR3 DNA is TGCGCCAGCAGCCTCGCCGGGACTAGAGGGGAGACCCAGTACTTC. It is translated as CASSLAGTRGETQYF.

This chain connects TRBV7-8 to TRBJ1-4; the D is unclear. The V end was cut by 0 bases, the J end by 5 bases, with 13 bases between. CDR3 length equals 16 residues. CDR1 and CDR2 (germline): SGHVS, FQNEAQ. CDR3 sequence (DNA): TGTGCCAGCAGCTTAGCCTCGCGCGCCTTGAATGAAAAACTGTTTTTT. This translates into CASSLASRALNEKLFF.

There are a few counts of this clonotype. This rearrangement joins TRBV6-1 to TRBJ2-1; 11 nucleotides line up with TRBD2. The end of the DNA is better explained by TRBJ2-7, so the J call may be wrong. The CDR3 is made up of 16 amino acids. Germline CDR1 reads MNHNS; CDR2 reads SASEGT. The chain's CDR3 is CASTRLAGSSYNEQYF. The CDR3 DNA reads as TGTGCCAGCACCAGACTAGCGGGAAGCTCCTACAATGAGCAGTACTTC.

CDR3 amino acids: CASSSPVSSSGANVLTF. The CDR3 coding sequence is TGTGCCAGTAGTTCCCCAGTATCAAGCTCTGGGGCCAACGTCCTGACTTTC. The chain has TRBV19 and TRBJ2-6; no clear D. V was pared by 5 bases and J by 0 bases, with 14 bases between. Germline CDR1 is LNHDA and CDR2 is SQIVND (reference sequence). The CDR3 loop spans 17 amino acids.

The sample holds a few counts of this clonotype. This chain connects TRBV10-3 to TRBJ1-1; 7 bases line up with TRBD1. Germline CDR1 reads ENHRY; CDR2 reads SYGVKD. The V and J ends lost 7 bases and 4 bases, in that order; junction bases with no gene match: 30. The CDR3 extends over 21 amino acids. CDR3 protein: CAINPRGGGPAGETPGTEAFF. In DNA form, the CDR3 reads TGTGCCATCAATCCTAGAGGAGGGGGCCCCGCAGGGGAAACTCCGGGCACTGAAGCTTTCTTT.

In this sample, this clonotype turned up a few times. This sequence joins TRBV7-9 and TRBJ1-6; 9 bases are a match to TRBD1. The CDR3 runs 18 residues. Looked up from germline, CDR1 is SEHNR and CDR2 is FQNEAQ (reference sequence). J lost 7 bases, V lost 6 bases, and 16 bases had no gene match. Here the CDR3 reads CASRYSPGQGSTNSPLHF. The CDR3 DNA reads TGTGCCAGCAGATACTCACCGGGACAGGGATCAACCAATTCACCCCTCCACTTT. Supplemented by reference TRBV7-9 and TRBJ1-6, the full variable domain reads DTGVSQNPRHKITKRGQNVTFRCDPISEHNRLYWYRQTLGQGPEFLTYFQNEAQLEKSRLLSDRFSAERPKGSFSTLEIQRTEQGDSAMYLCASRYSPGQGSTNSPLHFGNGTRLTVT.

This clonotype has only a few counts. This rearrangement joins TRBV25-1 to TRBJ1-6; 10 bases line up with TRBD1. This CDR3 contains 15 residues. The junction had 6 bases not matched to a gene; V was cut back by 5 bases and J by 8 bases. The germline V gene encodes CDR1 MGHDK and CDR2 SYGVNS. The CDR3 sequence: CASSRGGTGDSPLHF. The CDR3 nucleotides are TGTGCCAGCAGTCGGGGAGGGACAGGGGATTCACCCCTCCACTTT.

The rearrangement links TRBV6-2 or TRBV6-3 to TRBJ2-7; D might be TRBD1 (5 bases). Germline assignment: CDR1 MNHEY and CDR2 SVGEGT. Trimming removed 0 bases at V and 1 base at J, with 10 bases between. The CDR3 consists of 15 residues. The CDR3 bases are TGTGCCAGCAGTTACTCTGCAGGGCAGTCCTACGAGCAGTACTTC. Its translation: CASSYSAGQSYEQYF.

This chain connects TRBV4-1 to TRBJ1-2, with D uncertain. This CDR3 contains 14 residues. Germline values: CDR1 MGHRA, CDR2 YSYEKL. V was pared by 0 bases and J by 6 bases, with 11 bases between. DNA for the CDR3: TGCGCCAGCAGCCAAGAATTCGGCCCCAATGGCTACACCTTC. Its translation: CASSQEFGPNGYTF.

The rearrangement uses TRBV30 and TRBJ2-7; unclear D gene. The CDR3 runs 11 residues. V lost 5 bases to trimming and J lost 1 base, with 6 bases between them. Germline CDR1 reads GTSNPN; CDR2 reads SVGIG (reference sequence). The CDR3 spells CAWGSSYEQYF. The CDR3 nucleotides read TGTGCCTGGGGTTCGTCCTACGAGCAGTACTTC.

The rearrangement uses TRBV9 and TRBJ2-7; D call uncertain. Germline CDR1 SGDLS, CDR2 YYNGEE. This CDR3 spans 15 amino acids. V lost 0 bases and J 1 base, leaving 11 bases between the germline ends. The CDR3, as DNA: TGTGCCAGCAGCGTAGGATCGAGTCAATCCTACGAGCAGTACTTC. It encodes CASSVGSSQSYEQYF.

This clonotype was observed a handful of times. The V gene is TRBV30, the J gene TRBJ2-7, with 10 bases fitting TRBD1. The J segment lost 8 bases and the V segment lost 4 bases, leaving 11 bases of the junction unmatched. From germline, CDR1 is GTSNPN and CDR2 SVGIG (reference sequence). The CDR3 runs to 14 residues. The CDR3 DNA follows: TGTGCCTGGAATCAGGGACAGGGGTTGCCCCAGCAGTACTTC. The encoded protein is CAWNQGQGLPQQYF.

Details on this clonotype: The junction and the germline gene differ at one end; a read error may be behind it. This chain links TRBV2 with TRBJ1-6, with D perhaps TRBD1 (6 bases). The CDR3 runs to 15 residues. Germline assignment: CDR1 SNHLY and CDR2 FYNNEI. This CDR3 is CASSRTDSHNSPPHF. CDR3 nucleotide sequence: TGTGCCAGCAGTAGAACGGACAGCCACAATTCACCCCCCCACTTT.

J is TRBJ2-3 and V is TRBV29-1, with no clear D. Germline V gives CDR1 SQVTM, CDR2 ANQGSEA. The CDR3 has 17 residues. V was pared by 5 bases and J by 6 bases, with 27 bases between. The CDR3 protein is CSVPSSLVAQRSDTQYF. The CDR3 region has the DNA TGCAGCGTTCCGTCCTCTTTGGTGGCCCAGCGTTCCGATACGCAGTATTTT.

This clonotype was recorded only once. The CDR3 nucleotides read TGTGCCAGCAGTGGGGGCAGGGGACGAGAGACCCAGTACTTC. It yields the protein CASSGGRGRETQYF. The chain carries TRBV2 and TRBJ2-5; a possible D gene is TRBD1 (6 bases). Germline assignment: CDR1 SNHLY and CDR2 FYNNEI. Trimming shortened V by 4 bases and J by 4 bases, and 13 bases separated the two germline ends. The CDR3 has 14 amino acids.